This TCR beta chain emerged from a study of Ad26.COV2.S vaccination and SARS-CoV-2 variants (dated by TCRdb to 2020 to 2023). Study-wide context: Vaccine-arm donors were drawn from COV1001, a multicentre, randomized, double-blind, placebo-controlled phase I-IIa trial of Ad26.COV2.S in healthy adults. Ad26.COV2.S was administered intramuscularly at 5 x 10^10 or 1 x 10^11 viral particles, either as a single shot or as two shots given 56 days apart. TCRbeta repertoire sequencing was used to assess the specificity and breadth of SARS-CoV-2-reactive T cell receptors after Ad26.COV2.S vaccination. A total of roughly 32 samples were included in the TCR-sequenced set, comprising 19 Ad26.COV2.S vaccine recipients, 5 placebo recipients and 8 SARS-CoV-2 convalescent individuals. Participants in the trial were split at random into five groups of five each, receiving low-dose or high-dose Ad26.COV2.S once or twice, or else placebo on both occasions. Blinding of investigators to trial group allocation was maintained during experiments and outcome assessment.

The immunoSEQ Assay was the method used to sequence TCRbeta CDR3 regions. After extraction, genomic DNA underwent amplification by bias-controlled multiplex PCR, followed by high-throughput sequencing. As for the original processing: To quantify the absolute abundance of every unique TCRbeta CDR3 region, sequences were collapsed and filtered. T cell fraction was estimated by normalizing TCRbeta template counts to usable DNA, which was measured by amplifying reference genes present in all nucleated cells. Repertoire TCRs were annotated as SARS-CoV-2-specific when V gene, CDR3 amino acid sequence and J gene were exactly matched to a known reactive TCR set. The reference SARS-CoV-2 TCR set was obtained from MIRA and was filtered for enrichment in COVID-19-positive ImmuneCODE repertoires, whereby public or cross-reactive TCRs were removed. Based on the MIRA antigens, annotated TCRs were further analysed at the level of specific ORF or position within ORF. Breadth was defined as the number of annotated unique rearrangements divided by the total number of unique productive rearrangements, and depth was defined as the summed frequency of the annotated unique rearrangements. Two-sided Wilcoxon rank-sum tests were applied when comparing TCR breadth between groups. TCRdb stores this immuneACCESS table with in-frame sequences only. Part of the clones is absent; in the studies checked, under half of the shortfall reflects unresolved V genes, and no reason is known for the rest. D and trimming were read from the DNA, whereas the V and J calls and clone size are those reported in that table. The sample data list roughly 500,000 clones, and roughly 87% of these were observed just once. The top ten clones comprise over 2% of the sample.

Results and caveats for the whole study, not just this receptor: After vaccination, substantial breadth of spike-specific CD8+ and CD4+ T cell responses was reported. The study lacked the statistical power to compare responses across vaccine doses or regimens. The authors noted that the TCR breadth and depth analyses may have underestimated total T cell responses. Non-spike TCR breadth was comparable between vaccine and placebo recipients, consistent with the vaccine containing only spike. Compared with placebo recipients, Ad26.COV2.S recipients showed higher spike-specific TCR breadth (P = 0.0014).

Including cysteine and phenylalanine, the CDR3 has 14 amino acids. The sequence is cut down to CDR3 DNA, 42 bases in frame from base 1. Trimming removed 2 bases from V and 4 bases from J, leaving 13 bases between the germline ends. The CDR1 and CDR2 encoded by the germline V gene are SGHDT and YYEEEE. The intended sense of this specimen's treatment or condition label: roughly 19 received Ad26.COV2.S at low or high dose, single or two shots; about 5 received placebo; per-sample allocation not given. For vaccine and placebo recipients, the sequenced repertoires came from samples collected on day 63 after the first injection. Between 29 July and 7 August 2020, Cohort 1b enrolled around 25 adults aged 18-55 years at one site in Boston, USA. Ad26.COV2.S was a replication-incompetent adenovirus type 26 vector that expressed a prefusion-stabilized SARS-CoV-2 spike protein derived from the original Wuhan strain.

Worth noting for this clone: The target of this receptor is not known. Base qualities were left out, and no much larger clone turns up one base away.

The receptor chain draws on TRBV5-6 and TRBJ2-7; D gene: possibly TRBD1, on 5 matching bases. The sequencing used peripheral blood, collected in a trial of Ad26.COV2.S vaccine versus placebo. The sequence derives from a person aged 18-65 years who received the Ad26.COV2.S COVID-19 vaccine or a placebo. The DNA sequence follows: TGTGCCAGCAGCTTTTTAGGGGCGCCGTACGAGCAGTACTTC. Its product reads: CASSFLGAPYEQYF.